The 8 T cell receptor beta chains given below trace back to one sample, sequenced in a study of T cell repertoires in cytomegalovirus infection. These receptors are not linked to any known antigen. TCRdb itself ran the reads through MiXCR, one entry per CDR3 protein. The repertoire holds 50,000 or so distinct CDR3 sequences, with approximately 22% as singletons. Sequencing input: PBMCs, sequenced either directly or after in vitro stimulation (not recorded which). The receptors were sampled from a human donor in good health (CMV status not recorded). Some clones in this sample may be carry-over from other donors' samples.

For the CDR3, the DNA is TGCGCCAGCAGCCAAGCGGGCGGACAGAATCAGCCCCAGCATTTT. Translation gives CASSQAGGQNQPQHF. The chain employs TRBV4-1 and TRBJ1-5; possible D gene TRBD1, 6 bases. The CDR3 runs 15 residues. V shed 1 base and J shed 4 bases, with 11 bases lying between them. The V gene's germline CDR1 is MGHRA and CDR2 YSYEKL.

CDR3 nucleotides: TGTGCCAGCAGCCGACTGGTGGGGAACACTGAAGCTTTCTTT. Translated, it gives CASSRLVGNTEAFF. The gene calls are TRBV5-4 and TRBJ1-1; no definite D call. Between the trimmed V and J ends, which lost 4 bases and 1 base, there was a span of 11 bases. Germline V CDR1 and CDR2: SGHNT, YYREEE (reference sequence). This CDR3 region has 14 residues. The full variable domain, completed using reference TRBV5-4 and TRBJ1-1, is ETGVTQSPTHLIKTRGQQVTLRCSSQSGHNTVSWYQQALGQGPQFIFQYYREEENGRGNFPPRFSGLQFPNYSSELNVNALELDDSALYLCASSRLVGNTEAFFGQGTRLTVV.

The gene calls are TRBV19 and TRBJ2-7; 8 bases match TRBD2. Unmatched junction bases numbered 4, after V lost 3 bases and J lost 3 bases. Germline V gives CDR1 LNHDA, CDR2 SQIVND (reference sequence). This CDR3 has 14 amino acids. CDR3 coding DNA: TGTGCCAGTAGTATCGGACTAGCACTCTACGAGCAGTACTTC. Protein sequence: CASSIGLALYEQYF. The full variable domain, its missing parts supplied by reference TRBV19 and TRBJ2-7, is DGGITQSPKYLFRKEGQNVTLSCEQNLNHDAMYWYRQDPGQGLRLIYYSQIVNDFQKGDIAEGYSVSREKKESFPLTVTSAQKNPTAFYLCASSIGLALYEQYFGPGTRLTVT.

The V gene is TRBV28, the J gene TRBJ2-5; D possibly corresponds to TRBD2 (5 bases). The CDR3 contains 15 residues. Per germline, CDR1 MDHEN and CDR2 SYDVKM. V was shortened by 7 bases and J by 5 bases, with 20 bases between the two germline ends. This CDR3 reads CASTLWRFQSETQYF. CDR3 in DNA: TGTGCCAGCACCTTATGGAGGTTTCAATCGGAGACCCAGTACTTC.

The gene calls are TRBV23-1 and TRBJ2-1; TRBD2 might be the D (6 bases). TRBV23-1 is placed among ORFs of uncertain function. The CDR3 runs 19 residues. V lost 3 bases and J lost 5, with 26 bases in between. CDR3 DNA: TGCGCCAGCAGTCACCCTGAGGGTCGCCGGGAGCCCCTGGACAATGAGCAGTTCTTC. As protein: CASSHPEGRREPLDNEQFF.

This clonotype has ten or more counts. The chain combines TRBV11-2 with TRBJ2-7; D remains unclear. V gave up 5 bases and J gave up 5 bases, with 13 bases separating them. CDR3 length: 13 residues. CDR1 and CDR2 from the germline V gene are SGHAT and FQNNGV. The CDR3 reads CASSHGPADEQYF. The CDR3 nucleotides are TGTGCCAGCAGCCACGGCCCCGCGGACGAGCAGTACTTC. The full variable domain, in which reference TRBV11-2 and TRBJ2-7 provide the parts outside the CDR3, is EAGVAQSPRYKIIEKRQSVAFWCNPISGHATLYWYQQILGQGPKLLIQFQNNGVVDDSQLPKDRFSAERLKGVDSTLKIQPAKLEDSAVYLCASSHGPADEQYFGPGTRLTVT.

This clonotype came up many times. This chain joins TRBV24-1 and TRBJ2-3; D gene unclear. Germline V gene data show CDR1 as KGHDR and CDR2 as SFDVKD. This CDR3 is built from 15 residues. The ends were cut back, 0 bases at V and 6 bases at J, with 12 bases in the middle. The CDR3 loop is CATSDLGEARDTQYF. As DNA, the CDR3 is TGTGCCACCAGTGATTTGGGTGAGGCTCGCGATACGCAGTATTTT.

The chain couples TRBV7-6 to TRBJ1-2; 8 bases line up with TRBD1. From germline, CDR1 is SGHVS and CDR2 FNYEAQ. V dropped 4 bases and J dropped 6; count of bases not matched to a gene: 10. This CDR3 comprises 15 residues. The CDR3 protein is CASSSGTGRRNGYTF. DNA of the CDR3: TGTGCCAGCAGCTCCGGGACAGGCAGGCGGAATGGCTACACCTTC.